The 31 T cell receptor beta chains listed next were all sequenced from one sample in a study of blood T cell repertoires in COVID-19. This table comes from immunoSEQ multiplex PCR, and its TCRdb copy is limited to in-frame clones, with some not included. Of about 200,000 clones in the sample, approximately 84% were seen once. The sample taken for sequencing was peripheral blood. The receptors here all came from a human donor with acute or convalescent COVID-19. The donor label of this sample is uncertain.

V usage is TRBV7-2 and J usage is TRBJ2-1, with 8 bases identical to TRBD2. Unmatched junction bases numbered 4, after V lost 3 bases and J lost 9 bases. Germline CDR1 SGHTA, CDR2 FQGNSA. This CDR3 is 13 amino acids long. The CDR3 sequence is CASSFVAGTEQFF. The CDR3, as DNA: TGTGCCAGCAGCTTCGTAGCGGGAACTGAGCAGTTCTTC.

The chain couples TRBV7-9 to TRBJ1-4; the match to TRBD1 covers 7 bases. The CDR3 extends over 15 amino acids. The junction had 6 bases not matched to a gene; V was cut back by 5 bases and J by 3 bases. CDR1 SEHNR and CDR2 FQNEAQ come from the germline V gene (reference sequence). Written as DNA, the CDR3 is TGTGCCAGCAGCCTTCCCGGGACAGCTAATGAAAAACTGTTTTTT. This sequence encodes CASSLPGTANEKLFF.

The V call is TRBV4-1, the J call TRBJ2-5; D is unclear. Germline V lookup: CDR1 MGHRA, CDR2 YSYEKL. This CDR3 is built from 13 residues. V shed 4 bases and J shed 0 bases, with 6 bases lying between them. This CDR3 reads CASSRPDQETQYF. CDR3 bases: TGCGCCAGCAGCCGCCCAGACCAAGAGACCCAGTACTTC.

V is TRBV11-1 and J is TRBJ2-2; TRBD2 aligns across 13 bases. The V and J ends lost 5 bases and 4 bases, in that order; junction bases with no gene match: 4. Germline CDR1 reads SGHAT; CDR2 reads FQDESV (reference sequence). The CDR3 is made up of 16 amino acids. CDR3 loop: CASSLGLAGVTGELFF. Written as DNA, the CDR3 is TGTGCCAGCAGCCTTGGACTAGCGGGAGTCACCGGGGAGCTGTTTTTT.

The chain is built from TRBV20-1 and TRBJ1-2; no firm D call. The CDR3 covers 11 residues. V lost 0 bases to trimming and J lost 8 bases, with 7 bases between them. Per germline, CDR1 DFQATT and CDR2 SNEGSKA (reference sequence). CDR3 region: CSARDLRGYTF. The CDR3 region has the DNA TGCAGTGCTAGAGATTTGAGGGGCTACACCTTC.

The rearrangement uses TRBV30 and TRBJ1-1, with unresolved D. Germline V gene sequence: CDR1 GTSNPN, CDR2 SVGIG (reference sequence). The CDR3 loop spans 13 amino acids. The V end was cut by 1 base, the J end by 4 bases, with 10 bases between. The chain's CDR3 is CAWSGGRSTEAFF. The DNA for the CDR3 is TGTGCCTGGAGTGGAGGGCGCTCCACTGAAGCTTTCTTT.

This clone occurred once. The chain is built from TRBV19 and TRBJ2-1, with 10 nucleotides matching TRBD2. This CDR3 is 17 amino acids long. Losses at the gene ends were 4 bases for V and 0 bases for J; bases not matched to a gene: 6. Germline V gene sequence: CDR1 LNHDA, CDR2 SQIVND (reference sequence). This CDR3 is CASSTRLAGPSYNEQFF. The DNA for the CDR3 is TGTGCCAGTAGTACGCGACTAGCGGGCCCCTCCTACAATGAGCAGTTCTTC.

The J gene is TRBJ2-3, the V gene TRBV29-1; TRBD1 agrees at 10 bases. After removal of 5 bases from V and 4 bases from J, the junction contained 3 bases not matched to a gene. The CDR3 has 13 amino acids. Germline CDR1 SQVTM, CDR2 ANQGSEA. CDR3 residues: CSVRQGAADTQYF. CDR3 sequence (DNA): TGCAGCGTTCGACAGGGGGCCGCAGATACGCAGTATTTT.

This clone has a single count. The chain joins TRBV29-1 to TRBJ2-5, with TRBD1 matching over 8 bases. Per the germline V gene, CDR1 is SQVTM and CDR2 is ANQGSEA. There are 15 residues in the CDR3. With 1 base clipped from V and 2 bases from J, the junction kept 6 bases outside the gene matches. The CDR3, as DNA: TGCAGCGTTGAAGGCGGACAGGGCGGACAAGAGACCCAGTACTTC. This gives the protein CSVEGGQGGQETQYF. Based on the CDR3 plus reference TRBV29-1 and TRBJ2-5, the full variable domain is SAVISQKPSRDICQRGTSLTIQCQVDSQVTMMFWYRQQPGQSLTLIATANQGSEATYESGFVIDKFPISRPNLTFSTLTVSNMSPEDSSIYLCSVEGGQGGQETQYFGPGTRLLVL.

This chain links TRBV10-3 with TRBJ2-3; TRBD2 matches at 8 bases. CDR1 ENHRY and CDR2 SYGVKD come from the germline V gene. Trimming at V came to 6 bases and at J to 6 bases, leaving 11 bases not matched to a gene. CDR3 length: 15 amino acids. CDR3 in amino acids: CAISKEAGGMDTQYF. For the CDR3, the DNA is TGTGCCATCAGCAAGGAGGCGGGGGGCATGGATACGCAGTATTTT.

V gene TRBV5-3 combines with J gene TRBJ1-5; D ambiguous. TRBV5-3 is recorded as an ORF, its role being uncertain. The CDR3 is 17 amino acids. V was trimmed by 1 base and J by 0 bases, leaving 14 bases between them. Written as DNA, the CDR3 is TGTGCCAGAAGCTTGTGTGCGGGCACGGATAGCAATCAGCCCCAGCATTTT. This gives the protein CARSLCAGTDSNQPQHF.

This clone was seen a handful of times. The rearrangement links TRBV7-9 to TRBJ2-2; D perhaps matches TRBD2 (6 bases). The CDR3 sequence is 16 residues long. V gave up 0 bases and J gave up 6 bases, with 14 bases separating them. Germline V gives CDR1 SEHNR, CDR2 FQNEAQ (reference sequence). CDR3 coding DNA: TGTGCCAGCAGCTTAGCCCCCGGCGGGATTCCCGGGGAGCTGTTTTTT. Amino acid sequence: CASSLAPGGIPGELFF.

This chain's CDR3 is CASSLPGDLQPQHF. DNA of the CDR3: TGTGCCAGCAGCCTCCCGGGGGACTTACAGCCCCAGCATTTT. The chain joins TRBV7-9 to TRBJ1-5; possible D gene TRBD1, 5 bases. Trimming left V 5 bases short and J 7 bases short, with 15 bases between. The CDR3 extends over 14 amino acids. The germline CDR1 and CDR2 sequences are SEHNR and FQNEAQ (reference sequence).

This clone appeared a few times. The rearrangement links TRBV6-2 or TRBV6-3 to TRBJ2-7; D perhaps matches TRBD2 (6 bases). Germline lookup yields CDR1 MNHEY and CDR2 SVGEGT. CDR3 size: 12 residues. Deletions cut 6 bases from V and 7 bases from J, with 13 bases between. Here the CDR3 reads CASSRGGGEQYF. The CDR3 DNA is TGTGCCAGCAGCCGGGGAGGAGGGGAGCAGTACTTC.

This clone turned up a few times. The J gene is TRBJ1-4, the V gene TRBV5-1; D gene uncertain. V was shortened by 2 bases and J by 7 bases, with 12 bases between the two germline ends. CDR1 SGHRS and CDR2 YFSETQ come from the germline V gene. This CDR3 region has 14 residues. CDR3 sequence reads: CASSLGAGGEKLFF. The CDR3 DNA is TGCGCCAGCAGCTTAGGAGCCGGTGGTGAAAAACTGTTTTTT. The variable domain in full, with the rest retrieved from reference TRBV5-1 and TRBJ1-4, is KAGVTQTPRYLIKTRGQQVTLSCSPISGHRSVSWYQQTPGQGLQFLFEYFSETQRNKGNFPGRFSGRQFSNSRSEMNVSTLELGDSALYLCASSLGAGGEKLFFGSGTQLSVL.

The CDR3 DNA reads as TGTGCCAGCAGTTTCACCGGGGCCGGGGAGCTGTTTTTT. Its protein is CASSFTGAGELFF. This chain uses TRBV6-5 with TRBJ2-2, with a tentative D call TRBD2 (5 bases). The CDR3 totals 13 residues. V lost 4 bases and J lost 6, with 9 bases in between. Germline V gives CDR1 MNHEY, CDR2 SVGAGI.

This chain joins TRBV28 and TRBJ2-5, with TRBD2 matching 9 bases. The junction had 10 bases not matched to a gene; V was cut back by 4 bases and J by 13 bases. Germline V gene lookup returns CDR1 MDHEN and CDR2 SYDVKM. The CDR3 covers 13 residues. The CDR3 protein is CASSSGLAPSRYF. The DNA for the CDR3 is TGTGCCAGCAGTTCCGGACTAGCGCCGAGCAGGTACTTC.

This rearrangement joins TRBV19 to TRBJ2-1; 7 nucleotides line up with TRBD1. Looked up from germline, CDR1 is LNHDA and CDR2 is SQIVND (reference sequence). The CDR3 extends over 14 amino acids. Germline trimming cut 4 bases from V and 5 bases from J; bases unmatched to any gene: 5. In DNA, the CDR3 is TGTGCCAGTAGTACCGGGACAGTTAACAATGAGCAGTTCTTC. Its translation: CASSTGTVNNEQFF.

The gene calls are TRBV20-1 and TRBJ1-2; D gene uncertain. The CDR3 has 11 residues. The germline gives CDR1 DFQATT, CDR2 SNEGSKA (reference sequence). Deletions cut 6 bases from V and 3 bases from J, with 8 bases between. CDR3 DNA: TGCAGTGCACCGGCGGACTATGGCTACACCTTC. Its protein is CSAPADYGYTF.

The gene calls are TRBV5-1 and TRBJ2-7; the D gene is possibly TRBD1 (5 bases). CDR1 is SGHRS, CDR2 YFSETQ, per germline. V dropped 0 bases and J dropped 3 bases, with 13 bases sitting between them. The CDR3 length is 15 residues. CDR3 bases: TGCGCCAGCAGCTTGGTGGTGGGGCGAAACTACGAGCAGTACTTC. This encodes CASSLVVGRNYEQYF.

J is TRBJ2-2 and V is TRBV28, with a weak D call TRBD1 (6 bases). The V gene lost 6 bases and the J gene lost 6 bases, with 14 bases spanning the gap. Germline loops: CDR1 MDHEN, CDR2 SYDVKM. The CDR3 consists of 14 residues. The CDR3 region has the DNA TGTGCCAGCAGGGGGGCGGGCCTTCCCGGGGAGCTGTTTTTT. Its translation: CASRGAGLPGELFF. The full variable domain, in which reference TRBV28 and TRBJ2-2 provide the parts outside the CDR3, is DVKVTQSSRYLVKRTGEKVFLECVQDMDHENMFWYRQDPGLGLRLIYFSYDVKMKEKGDIPEGYSVSREKKERFSLILESASTNQTSMYLCASRGAGLPGELFFGEGSRLTVL.

The chain joins TRBV4-2 to TRBJ1-1; no firm D call. The V and J ends lost 0 bases and 5 bases respectively, with 7 bases between them. This CDR3 is 13 amino acids long. Germline assignment: CDR1 LGHNA and CDR2 YNFKEQ. The DNA for the CDR3 is TGTGCCAGCAGCCAAGAGTACGGTACTGAAGCTTTCTTT. This translates into CASSQEYGTEAFF.

The chain has TRBV7-3 and TRBJ2-2, with 7 bases aligning to TRBD2. CDR1 is SGHTA and CDR2 is FQGTGA in the germline V gene. J lost 3 bases, V lost 2 bases, and 3 bases had no gene match. The CDR3 runs 15 residues. The CDR3 region is CASSLSSGYTGELFF. For the CDR3, the DNA is TGTGCCAGCAGCTTATCTAGCGGTTACACCGGGGAGCTGTTTTTT.

This chain joins TRBV7-6 and TRBJ2-3, with 7 bases fitting TRBD2. Losses at the gene ends were 5 bases for V and 1 base for J; bases not matched to a gene: 12. This CDR3 is built from 17 residues. CDR1 is SGHVS, CDR2 FNYEAQ, per germline. CDR3 sequence reads: CASSPRSGRIGTDTQYF. The CDR3 DNA is TGTGCCAGCAGCCCGAGGTCCGGGAGGATCGGCACAGATACGCAGTATTTT.

As DNA, the CDR3 is TGTGCCAGCACTAAAGGGGGCCGGGATGAGCAGTTCTTC. Translation: CASTKGGRDEQFF. V usage is TRBV9 and J usage is TRBJ2-1; 7 bases are a match to TRBD1. The V gene end was trimmed by 6 bases and the J gene end by 8 bases; junction bases not matched to a gene: 8. Germline CDR1 is SGDLS and CDR2 is YYNGEE. The CDR3 consists of 13 residues.

V gene TRBV7-9 combines with J gene TRBJ1-2; D may be TRBD1 (6 bases). Trimming pared 4 bases from V and 5 bases from J, leaving 14 bases between. Looked up from germline, CDR1 is SEHNR and CDR2 is FQNEAQ (reference sequence). The CDR3 covers 14 residues. DNA for the CDR3: TGTGCCAGCAGCTCGGACAGTGGCCCATATGGCTACACCTTC. This sequence encodes CASSSDSGPYGYTF.

This chain connects TRBV18 to TRBJ2-1, with TRBD2 matching 9 bases. V trimming: 1 base; J trimming: 9 bases; junction bases outside the gene matches: 16. CDR1 is KGHSH, CDR2 LQKENI, per germline. The CDR3 covers 18 residues. CDR3 sequence: CASSPRTSFGAGGGEQFF. As DNA, the CDR3 is TGTGCCAGCTCACCACGAACTTCTTTCGGGGCGGGAGGGGGTGAGCAGTTCTTC.

The rearrangement uses TRBV6-5 and TRBJ1-1; the D is unclear. This CDR3 has 15 amino acids. V was shortened by 0 bases and J by 0 bases, with 8 bases between the two germline ends. Germline values: CDR1 MNHEY, CDR2 SVGAGI. The CDR3 region has the DNA TGTGCCAGCAGTTACTCTGGCAGTATGAACACTGAAGCTTTCTTT. It yields the protein CASSYSGSMNTEAFF.

This chain joins TRBV6-5 and TRBJ2-7; 10 nucleotides match TRBD2. The CDR3 is 16 residues long. Germline V gene lookup returns CDR1 MNHEY and CDR2 SVGAGI. Trimming removed 4 bases from V and 3 bases from J; junction bases left unmatched: 9. In DNA, the CDR3 is TGTGCCAGCAGTTTACATTCTAGCGGGGGTTACTACGAGCAGTACTTC. Its translation: CASSLHSSGGYYEQYF.

The rearrangement uses TRBV9 and TRBJ2-5, with D possibly matching TRBD2 (5 bases). The CDR3 is 15 amino acids. V lost 4 bases, J lost 5 bases, and 18 bases lay in between. Germline CDR1 SGDLS, CDR2 YYNGEE. The CDR3 protein is CASSLGRISGETQYF. CDR3 in DNA: TGTGCCAGCAGCCTCGGCCGAATAAGCGGTGAGACCCAGTACTTC.

The CDR3 sequence is CASSTLSGQYFGITGELFF. The CDR3 region has the DNA TGTGCCAGCAGTACATTGTCGGGACAATACTTTGGTATCACCGGGGAGCTGTTTTTT. The chain carries TRBV28 and TRBJ2-2; tentatively, D is TRBD1 (6 bases). V shed 5 bases and J shed 4 bases, with 26 bases lying between them. CDR1 is MDHEN, CDR2 SYDVKM, per germline. The CDR3 contains 19 residues.